This TCR beta chain is from a study of post-analysis software for immune sequencing data. As for the study in general: Patients had relapsing-remitting, secondary progressive or progressive-relapsing multiple sclerosis; some lacked subtype.

Incorporated into the TCR beta cDNA libraries were unique molecular identifiers, which served to reduce PCR and sequencing biases. In TCRdb, the PCR reads were re-called with MiXCR into one record per CDR3 protein. The table lists 650,000 to 850,000 distinct CDR3 sequences, approximately 57% of them singletons. This clonotype was seen a handful of times. Its antigen is not identified. Germline V gives CDR1 DFQATT, CDR2 SNEGSKA (reference sequence). Losses at the gene ends were 4 bases for V and 7 bases for J; bases not matched to a gene: 9. The CDR3 contains 13 residues. Regarding the study as a whole: Multiple sclerosis patients showed significantly lower normalized Chao1 diversity than controls did. Five or six TRBV segments, TRBV5-6, TRBV5-1 and TRBV20-1 among them, were found more frequent in patients than controls. F-measure co-clustering was strong for batch-matched samples.

This receptor was obtained from a girl between 10 and 17 years old with multiple sclerosis. Sequencing used blood. The chain is built from TRBV20-1 and TRBJ2-7; 8 nucleotides align to TRBD1. The CDR3 loop is CSAKGQGELEQYF. CDR3 sequence (DNA): TGCAGTGCTAAAGGACAGGGTGAATTGGAGCAGTACTTC.